This TCR beta chain comes out of a study of neurological immune-mediated disorders. Findings of the study overall: The greatest TCR clonal expansion occurred in HTLV-1-associated myelopathy and the least in multiple sclerosis, which fell below healthy controls. CDR3 amino acid sequences of expanded clones were not shared across subjects, a result suggesting private repertoires in all groups.

Time point noted: longitudinal time-point 3. Unsorted libraries came from 2 million PBMCs stored at -80 °C. Synthesis of cDNA was accomplished via 5'RACE employing 10-nucleotide random UMIs. MiXCR, applied by TCRdb to the 5' RACE reads, yields one record per CDR3 protein. The table includes 85,000 to 110,000 distinct CDR3 sequences, 10% to 13% detected once. This clonotype was seen many times. Its specificity is unknown. Trimming took 8 bases from V and 5 from J, leaving 14 bases between them. Germline CDR1 SQVTM, CDR2 ANQGSEA. The CDR3 is made up of 12 amino acids. This chain joins TRBV29-1 and TRBJ2-3; D gene unclear. The specimen sequenced was PBMCs. This receptor was identified in a female donor with HTLV-1-associated myelopathy (HAM/TSP). The CDR3 nucleotides are TGCAGCCCCGTCTTGGAAGGAGATACGCAGTATTTT. This encodes CSPVLEGDTQYF.